Reported below is one T cell receptor (beta chain). The length of the CDR3 is 15 residues. V shed 2 bases, J shed 7 bases, and the junction held 3 bases outside the gene matches. Germline V gene data show CDR1 as SGHRS and CDR2 as YFSETQ. Per the original methods: Nucleated cell counts were estimated from reference gene primer amplification. Repertoires were generated with immunoSEQ multiplex PCR, while TCRdb's copy carries only in-frame clones and drops some. V and J calls and clone size are as listed in that table; D and trimming were resolved from the DNA. The table includes a few hundred thousand clones, less than 90% detected once. This sample is part of a study of blood T cell repertoires in COVID-19. Looking at the study overall: T cells, B-cell-depleted T cells, or PBMCs supplied cDNA or gDNA.

Allocation to cohorts depended on clinical history reported by the participants. Recovered status in Cohort 3 required two negative PCRs, clearance, or symptom resolution. The genes are TRBV5-1 and TRBJ2-1, with 13 nucleotides matching TRBD2. This clonotype was sampled from a woman aged 40 to 49 who had recovered from COVID-19. The material sequenced was PBMCs or T cells enriched from blood (not recorded which). The CDR3 spells CASSLLAGGQNEQFF. CDR3 bases: TGCGCCAGCAGCTTACTAGCGGGAGGGCAGAATGAGCAGTTCTTC.